These 9 T cell receptor beta chains share one sample of origin, sequenced in a study of beta chain features in type 1 diabetes. No antigen has been assigned to these receptors. General study points: Shorter TCRB CDR3s, moderately but significantly so, marked every one of the four CD4+ subsets in Type 1 diabetes patients.

All of the isolated RNA was reverse transcribed, so expressed TCRB transcripts were sequenced. The protocol was immunoSEQ multiplex PCR, while the TCRdb copy is restricted to in-frame clones and leaves out a portion. Among under 250,000 clones, around 14% were seen once, and the ten largest hold approximately 0.018%. The sequenced sample consisted of naive CD4+ T cells from blood. All receptors derive from a young man with type 1 diabetes.

J is TRBJ2-3 and V is TRBV18; 8 bases align to TRBD2. Germline V gene lookup returns CDR1 KGHSH and CDR2 LQKENI. Losses at the gene ends were 5 bases for V and 5 bases for J; bases not matched to a gene: 9. The CDR3 length is 15 residues. The CDR3 protein is CASSATSERGDTQYF. Here the CDR3 DNA reads TGTGCCAGCTCAGCGACTAGCGAGCGAGGAGATACGCAGTATTTT.

The rearrangement uses TRBV23-1 and TRBJ1-2; 7 bases align to TRBD1. TRBV23-1 carries the ORF label, with uncertain function. CDR3 length: 16 amino acids. Trimming removed 0 bases from V and 4 bases from J; junction bases left unmatched: 8. Written as DNA, the CDR3 is TGCGCCAGCAGTCAATCGAAAAGGGGGCTTCGCTATGGCTACACCTTC. This translates into CASSQSKRGLRYGYTF.

This clone came up a few times. The V and J genes are TRBV4-1 and TRBJ1-1; no firm D call. CDR1 MGHRA and CDR2 YSYEKL come from the germline V gene. This CDR3 region has 16 residues. The ends were cut back, 1 base at V and 4 bases at J, with 16 bases in the middle. The CDR3 sequence is CASSQGLGGRSTEAFF. The CDR3 DNA is TGCGCCAGCAGCCAAGGGCTGGGAGGGCGGAGCACTGAAGCTTTCTTT.

Only a few counts were recorded for this clone. This chain joins TRBV4-1 and TRBJ2-3; perhaps TRBD2 as D (5 bases). CDR3 size: 18 residues. V gave up 4 bases and J gave up 0 bases, with 20 bases separating them. Per germline, CDR1 MGHRA and CDR2 YSYEKL. CDR3 sequence reads: CASSPRRLAPVSTDTQYF. Here the CDR3 DNA reads TGCGCCAGCAGCCCTCGGAGGTTAGCCCCGGTGAGCACAGATACGCAGTATTTT.

This clone turned up a few times. The chain combines TRBV5-1 with TRBJ2-7; TRBD2 agrees at 10 bases. The CDR3 loop spans 13 amino acids. Per the germline V gene, CDR1 is SGHRS and CDR2 is YFSETQ. The ends lost 4 bases at V and 7 bases at J; junction bases unmatched: 5. CDR3 residues: CASSRGLAAEQYF. For the CDR3, the DNA is TGCGCCAGCAGCCGTGGACTAGCGGCTGAGCAGTACTTC. Complete variable domain (other parts from reference TRBV5-1 and TRBJ2-7): KAGVTQTPRYLIKTRGQQVTLSCSPISGHRSVSWYQQTPGQGLQFLFEYFSETQRNKGNFPGRFSGRQFSNSRSEMNVSTLELGDSALYLCASSRGLAAEQYFGPGTRLTVT.

This clone has only a few counts. The V call is TRBV6-5, the J call TRBJ1-1, with TRBD1 matching 7 bases. V lost 0 bases, J lost 6 bases, and 4 bases stayed unmatched. The germline CDR1 and CDR2 sequences are MNHEY and SVGAGI. There are 14 residues in the CDR3. For the CDR3, the DNA is TGTGCCAGCAGTTACTCTGGTCAGGGGGCTGAAGCTTTCTTT. This gives the protein CASSYSGQGAEAFF.

This clone occurred a few times. The V and J genes are TRBV2 and TRBJ2-1; D perhaps matches TRBD2 (6 bases). The CDR3 has 15 amino acids. Germline V lookup: CDR1 SNHLY, CDR2 FYNNEI. The V end was cut by 8 bases, the J end by 1 base, with 15 bases between. CDR3 coding DNA: TGTGCCAGCCGGAGTACGGGGGTTTCCTACAATGAGCAGTTCTTC. Translated, it gives CASRSTGVSYNEQFF.

This sequence joins TRBV7-2 and TRBJ1-5, with D maybe TRBD1 (5 bases). The CDR3 loop spans 17 amino acids. V was cut by 2 bases and J by 0 bases, with 14 bases left in between. Germline V gives CDR1 SGHTA, CDR2 FQGNSA. The CDR3 coding sequence is TGTGCCAGCAGCTTAAGGAGGGGCGATAATAGCAATCAGCCCCAGCATTTT. It encodes CASSLRRGDNSNQPQHF. The full variable domain, with the rest looked up from reference TRBV7-2 and TRBJ1-5, is GAGVSQSPSNKVTEKGKDVELRCDPISGHTALYWYRQSLGQGLEFLIYFQGNSAPDKSGLPSDRFSAERTGGSVSTLTIQRTQQEDSAVYLCASSLRRGDNSNQPQHFGDGTRLSIL.

In this sample, this clone turned up a few times. This chain joins TRBV27 and TRBJ1-1, with TRBD1 matching 7 bases. Looked up from germline, CDR1 is MNHEY and CDR2 is SMNVEV (reference sequence). The CDR3 loop spans 14 amino acids. V shed 2 bases and J 1 base; nucleotides not matched to a gene: 1. In nucleotides, the CDR3 is TGTGCCAGCAGTTTACAGGGGGGGAACACTGAAGCTTTCTTT. Translation gives CASSLQGGNTEAFF.